This T cell receptor (beta chain) was sequenced for a study of T cell responses to AZD1222 COVID-19 vaccine. General study results and limits: With dominance at 160-218 and 743-854, vaccine-associated CD4 TCRs spanned spike. Clonal diversity was possibly underestimated; the donors were predominantly white British and more often female.

Using immunoSEQ multiplex PCR, the repertoire was profiled, and TCRdb retains in-frame clones only, with some absent. The profile shows 150,000 to 200,000 clones, approximately 90% of them singletons. On this clone itself: Its antigen is undetermined.

The starting material was peripheral blood, obtained on day 0 of AZD1222 vaccination. This TCR came from an adult in good health.

CDR3 loop: CATSREGESYEQYF. For the CDR3, the DNA is TGTGCCACCAGCAGGGAAGGGGAATCCTACGAGCAGTACTTC. The V call is TRBV15, the J call TRBJ2-7; possibly TRBD1 for D (5 bases). The CDR3 is 14 residues long. Germline V gives CDR1 LNHNV, CDR2 YYDKDF (reference sequence). Between the trimmed V and J ends, which lost 3 bases and 1 base, there was a span of 10 bases.